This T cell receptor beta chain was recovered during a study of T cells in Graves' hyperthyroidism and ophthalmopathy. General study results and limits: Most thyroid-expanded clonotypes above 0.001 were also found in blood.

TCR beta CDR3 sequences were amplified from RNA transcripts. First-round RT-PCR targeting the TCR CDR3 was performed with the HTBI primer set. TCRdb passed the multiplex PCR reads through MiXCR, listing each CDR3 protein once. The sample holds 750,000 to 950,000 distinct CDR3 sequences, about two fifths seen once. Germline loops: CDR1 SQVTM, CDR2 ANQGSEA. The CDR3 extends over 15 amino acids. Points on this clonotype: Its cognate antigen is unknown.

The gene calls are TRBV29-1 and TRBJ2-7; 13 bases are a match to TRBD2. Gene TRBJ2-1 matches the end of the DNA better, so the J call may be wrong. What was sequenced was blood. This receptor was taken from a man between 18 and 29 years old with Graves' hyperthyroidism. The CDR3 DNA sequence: TGCAGCGTTGAGGGACTAGCGGGATTAAGTGATGAGCAGTTCTTC. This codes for CSVEGLAGLSDEQFF.